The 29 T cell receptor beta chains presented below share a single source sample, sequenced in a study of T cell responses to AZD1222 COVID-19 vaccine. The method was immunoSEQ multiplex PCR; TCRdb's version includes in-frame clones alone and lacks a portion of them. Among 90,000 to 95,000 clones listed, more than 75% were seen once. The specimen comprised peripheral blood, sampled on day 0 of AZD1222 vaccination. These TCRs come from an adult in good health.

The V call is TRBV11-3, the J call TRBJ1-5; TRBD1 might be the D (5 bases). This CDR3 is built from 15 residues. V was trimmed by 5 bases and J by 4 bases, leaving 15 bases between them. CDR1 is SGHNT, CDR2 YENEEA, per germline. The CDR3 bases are TGTGCCAGCAGCGACGGACCTGGGGGTAATCAGCCCCAGCATTTT. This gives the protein CASSDGPGGNQPQHF.

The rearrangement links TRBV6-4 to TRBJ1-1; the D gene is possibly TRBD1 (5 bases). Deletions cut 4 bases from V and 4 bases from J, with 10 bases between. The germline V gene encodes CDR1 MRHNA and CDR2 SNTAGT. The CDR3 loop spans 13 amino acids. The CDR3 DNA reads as TGTGCCAGCAGTGTGGCCGGGGGCACTGAAGCTTTCTTT. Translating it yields CASSVAGGTEAFF.

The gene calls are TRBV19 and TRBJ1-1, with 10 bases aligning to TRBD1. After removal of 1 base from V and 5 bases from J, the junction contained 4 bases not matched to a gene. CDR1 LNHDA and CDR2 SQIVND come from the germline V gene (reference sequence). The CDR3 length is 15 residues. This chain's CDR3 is CASSIATGGGTEAFF. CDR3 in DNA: TGTGCCAGTAGTATAGCGACAGGGGGCGGAACTGAAGCTTTCTTT.

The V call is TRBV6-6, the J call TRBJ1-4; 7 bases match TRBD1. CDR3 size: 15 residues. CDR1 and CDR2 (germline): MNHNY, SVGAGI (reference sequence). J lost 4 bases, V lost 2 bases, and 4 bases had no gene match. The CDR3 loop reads CASSYEDRNNEKLFF. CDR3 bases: TGTGCCAGCAGTTACGAGGACAGGAATAATGAAAAACTGTTTTTT.

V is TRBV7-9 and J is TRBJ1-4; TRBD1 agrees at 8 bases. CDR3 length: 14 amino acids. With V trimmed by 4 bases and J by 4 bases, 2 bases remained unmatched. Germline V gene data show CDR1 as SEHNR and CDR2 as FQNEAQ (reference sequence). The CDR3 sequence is CASSSGQDNEKLFF. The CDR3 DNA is TGTGCCAGCAGCTCGGGACAGGATAATGAAAAACTGTTTTTT.

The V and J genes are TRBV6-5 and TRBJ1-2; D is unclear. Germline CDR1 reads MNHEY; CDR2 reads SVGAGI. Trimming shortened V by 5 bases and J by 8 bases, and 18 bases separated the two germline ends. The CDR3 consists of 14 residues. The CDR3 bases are TGTGCCAGCAGTCAAAGCGGGGAACGTCGGGGCTACACCTTC. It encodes CASSQSGERRGYTF.

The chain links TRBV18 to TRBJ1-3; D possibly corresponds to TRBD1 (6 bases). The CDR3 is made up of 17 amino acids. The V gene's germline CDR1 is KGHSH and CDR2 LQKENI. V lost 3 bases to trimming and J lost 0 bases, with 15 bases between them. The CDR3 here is CASSPRPDRRSGNTIYF. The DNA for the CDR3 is TGTGCCAGCTCACCGCGACCGGACAGACGCTCTGGAAACACCATATATTTT. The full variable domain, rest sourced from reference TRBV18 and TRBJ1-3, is NAGVMQNPRHLVRRRGQEARLRCSPMKGHSHVYWYRQLPEEGLKFMVYLQKENIIDESGMPKERFSAEFPKEGPSILRIQQVVRGDSAAYFCASSPRPDRRSGNTIYFGEGSWLTVV.

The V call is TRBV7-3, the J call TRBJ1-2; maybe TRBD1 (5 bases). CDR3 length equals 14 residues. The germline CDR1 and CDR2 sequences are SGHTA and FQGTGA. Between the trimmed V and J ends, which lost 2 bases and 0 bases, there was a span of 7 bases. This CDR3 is CASSLGGPNYGYTF. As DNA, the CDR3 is TGTGCCAGCAGCTTAGGGGGTCCTAACTATGGCTACACCTTC.

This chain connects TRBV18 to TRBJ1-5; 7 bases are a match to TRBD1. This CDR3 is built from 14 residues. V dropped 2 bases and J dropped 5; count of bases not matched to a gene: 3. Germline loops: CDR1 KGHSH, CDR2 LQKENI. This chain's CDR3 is CASSPGTAYQPQHF. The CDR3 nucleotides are TGTGCCAGCTCACCAGGGACAGCTTATCAGCCCCAGCATTTT.

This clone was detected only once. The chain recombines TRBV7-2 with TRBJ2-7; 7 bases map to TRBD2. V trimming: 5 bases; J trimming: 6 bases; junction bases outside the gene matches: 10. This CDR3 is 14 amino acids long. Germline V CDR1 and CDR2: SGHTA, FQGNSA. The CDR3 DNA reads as TGTGCCAGCAGCGCCTCCGGGACTACCCGCGAGCAGTACTTC. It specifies CASSASGTTREQYF.

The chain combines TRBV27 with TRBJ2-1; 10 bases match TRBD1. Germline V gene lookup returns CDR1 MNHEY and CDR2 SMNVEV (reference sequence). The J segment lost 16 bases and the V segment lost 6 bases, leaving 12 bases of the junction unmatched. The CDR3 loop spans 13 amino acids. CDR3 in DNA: TGTGCCAGCAGCAGCCGGGACAGGGGTTCGGGATTCTTC. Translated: CASSSRDRGSGFF.

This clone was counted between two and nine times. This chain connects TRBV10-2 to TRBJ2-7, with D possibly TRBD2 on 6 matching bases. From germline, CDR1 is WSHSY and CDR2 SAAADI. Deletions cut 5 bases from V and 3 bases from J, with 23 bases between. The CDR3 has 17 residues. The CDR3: CASSPDPARGLNYEQYF. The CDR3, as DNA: TGCGCCAGCAGTCCGGACCCGGCGCGGGGTCTTAACTACGAGCAGTACTTC.

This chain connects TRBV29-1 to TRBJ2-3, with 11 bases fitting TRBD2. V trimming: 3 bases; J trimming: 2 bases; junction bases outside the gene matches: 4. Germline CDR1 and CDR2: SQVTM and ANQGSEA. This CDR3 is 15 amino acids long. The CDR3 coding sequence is TGCAGCGTTGAGCTAGCGGGGGGCATCACAGATACGCAGTATTTT. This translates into CSVELAGGITDTQYF.

The CDR3 sequence: CASSYSPPGGYTF. As DNA, the CDR3 is TGTGCCAGCAGTTACTCCCCCCCTGGGGGCTACACCTTC. The chain employs TRBV6-2 or TRBV6-3 and TRBJ1-2; no definite D call. The CDR3 contains 13 residues. Germline V CDR1 and CDR2: MNHEY, SVGEGT. Trimming cost V 0 bases and J 8 bases, with 10 bases left between them.

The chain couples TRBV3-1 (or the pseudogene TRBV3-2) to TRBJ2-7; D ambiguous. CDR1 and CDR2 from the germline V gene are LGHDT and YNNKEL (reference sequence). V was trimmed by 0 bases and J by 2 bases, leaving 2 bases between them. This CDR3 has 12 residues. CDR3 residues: CASSQDTYEQYF. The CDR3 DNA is TGTGCCAGCAGCCAAGATACCTACGAGCAGTACTTC.

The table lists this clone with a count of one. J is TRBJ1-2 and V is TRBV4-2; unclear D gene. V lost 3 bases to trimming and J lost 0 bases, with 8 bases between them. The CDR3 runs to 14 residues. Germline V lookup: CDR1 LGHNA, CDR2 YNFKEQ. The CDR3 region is CASSQPSSNYGYTF. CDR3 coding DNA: TGTGCCAGCAGCCAGCCGTCGTCTAACTATGGCTACACCTTC.

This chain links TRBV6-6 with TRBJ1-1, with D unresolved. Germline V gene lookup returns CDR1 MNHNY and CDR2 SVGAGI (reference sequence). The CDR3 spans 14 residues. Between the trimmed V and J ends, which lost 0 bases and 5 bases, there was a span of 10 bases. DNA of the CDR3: TGTGCCAGCAGTTACTCGCGAAGTAGAACTGAAGCTTTCTTT. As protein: CASSYSRSRTEAFF.

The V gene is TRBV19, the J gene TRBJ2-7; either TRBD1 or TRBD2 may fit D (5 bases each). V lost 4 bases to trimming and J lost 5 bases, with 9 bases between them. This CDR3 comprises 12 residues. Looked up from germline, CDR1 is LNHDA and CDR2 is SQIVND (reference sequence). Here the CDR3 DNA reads TGTGCCAGTAGTAGAAGAGGGGACGAGCAGTACTTC. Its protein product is CASSRRGDEQYF.

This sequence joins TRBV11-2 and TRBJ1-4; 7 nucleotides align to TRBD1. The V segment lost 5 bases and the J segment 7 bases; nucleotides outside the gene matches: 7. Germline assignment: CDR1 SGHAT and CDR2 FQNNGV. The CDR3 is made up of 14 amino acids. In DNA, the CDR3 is TGTGCCAGCAGCCCGGGACAGCAATTTGAAAAACTGTTTTTT. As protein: CASSPGQQFEKLFF.

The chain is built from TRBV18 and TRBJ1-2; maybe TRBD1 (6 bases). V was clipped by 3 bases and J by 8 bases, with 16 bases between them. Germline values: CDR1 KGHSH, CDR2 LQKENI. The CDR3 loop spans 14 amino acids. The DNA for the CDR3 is TGTGCCAGCTCACCCTCAATAGGGGGTGGGGGCTACACCTTC. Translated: CASSPSIGGGGYTF.

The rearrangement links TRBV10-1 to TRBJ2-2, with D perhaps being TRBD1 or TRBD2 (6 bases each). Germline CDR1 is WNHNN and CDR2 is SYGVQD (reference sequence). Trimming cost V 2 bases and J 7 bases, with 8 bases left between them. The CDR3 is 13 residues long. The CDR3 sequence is CASSERGVGELFF. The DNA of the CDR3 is TGCGCCAGCAGTGAGAGGGGGGTCGGGGAGCTGTTTTTT.

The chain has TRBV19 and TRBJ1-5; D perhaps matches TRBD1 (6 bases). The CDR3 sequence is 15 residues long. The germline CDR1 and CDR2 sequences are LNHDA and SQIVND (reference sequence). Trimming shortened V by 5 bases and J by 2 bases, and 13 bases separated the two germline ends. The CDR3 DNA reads TGTGCCAGTAGTTCTGGACAGACCGGCAATCAGCCCCAGCATTTT. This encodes CASSSGQTGNQPQHF.

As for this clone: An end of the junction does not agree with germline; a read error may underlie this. CDR3 region: CASSWQGDSRNTIYF. The CDR3 coding sequence is TGTGCCAGCAGCTGGCAGGGGGACTCTAGAAACACCATATATTTT. The rearrangement uses TRBV7-8 and TRBJ1-3; 7 bases line up with TRBD1. The CDR3 sequence is 15 residues long. Germline CDR1 is SGHVS and CDR2 is FQNEAQ.

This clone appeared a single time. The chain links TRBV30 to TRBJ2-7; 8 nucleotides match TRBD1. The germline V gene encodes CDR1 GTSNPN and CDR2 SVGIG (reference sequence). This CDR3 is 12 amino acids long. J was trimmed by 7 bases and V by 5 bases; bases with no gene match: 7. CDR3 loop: CAWSTGVGEQYF. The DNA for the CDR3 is TGTGCCTGGTCGACAGGGGTAGGGGAGCAGTACTTC.

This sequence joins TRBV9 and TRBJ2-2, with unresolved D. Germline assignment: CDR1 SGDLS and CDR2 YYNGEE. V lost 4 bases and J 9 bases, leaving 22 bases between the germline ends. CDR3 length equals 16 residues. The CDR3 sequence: CASSFPRSRNSWELFF. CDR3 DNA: TGTGCCAGCAGCTTCCCCCGGAGCCGTAATAGCTGGGAGCTGTTTTTT.

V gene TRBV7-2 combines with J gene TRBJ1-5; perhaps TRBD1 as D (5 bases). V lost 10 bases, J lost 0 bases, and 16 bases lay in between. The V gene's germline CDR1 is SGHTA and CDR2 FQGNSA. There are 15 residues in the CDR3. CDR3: CATNMGGSSNQPQHF. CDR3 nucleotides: TGTGCCACCAACATGGGGGGAAGTAGCAATCAGCCCCAGCATTTT.

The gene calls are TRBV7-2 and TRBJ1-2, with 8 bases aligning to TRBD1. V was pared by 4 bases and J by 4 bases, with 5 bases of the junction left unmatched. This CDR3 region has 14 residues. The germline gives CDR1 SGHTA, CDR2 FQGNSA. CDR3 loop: CASSSQGAGYGYTF. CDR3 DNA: TGTGCCAGCAGCTCGCAGGGGGCCGGCTATGGCTACACCTTC.

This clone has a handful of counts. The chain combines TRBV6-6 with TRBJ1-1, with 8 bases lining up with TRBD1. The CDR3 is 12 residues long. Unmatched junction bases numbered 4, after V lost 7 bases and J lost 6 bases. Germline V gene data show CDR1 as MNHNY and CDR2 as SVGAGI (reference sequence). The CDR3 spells CASNRQGSEAFF. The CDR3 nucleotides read TGTGCCAGCAACAGACAGGGGTCTGAAGCTTTCTTT.

The CDR3, as DNA: TGTGCCAGCAGCCCCTCGACAGGGAGGAACACTGAAGCTTTCTTT. Protein product: CASSPSTGRNTEAFF. The chain recombines TRBV9 with TRBJ1-1; 7 bases line up with TRBD1. The CDR3 runs to 15 residues. V dropped 4 bases and J dropped 1; count of bases not matched to a gene: 7. Germline V lookup: CDR1 SGDLS, CDR2 YYNGEE. The variable domain in full, with the rest retrieved from reference TRBV9 and TRBJ1-1, is DSGVTQTPKHLITATGQRVTLRCSPRSGDLSVYWYQQSLDQGLQFLIQYYNGEERAKGNILERFSAQQFPDLHSELNLSSLELGDSALYFCASSPSTGRNTEAFFGQGTRLTVV.